Below, 13 T cell receptor beta chains from the same sample are listed, as sequenced in a study of T cells after yellow fever vaccination. MiXCR was run by TCRdb on the 5' RACE reads, yielding one entry per CDR3 protein. Here the sample spans about 240,000 distinct CDR3 sequences, about 7% being singletons. The source material was CD4+ T cells sorted from PBMCs, sampled 15 days after the yellow fever booster vaccination. The receptors were gathered from a man in his thirties or forties who received the YFV17D yellow fever vaccine.

In regard to this clonotype: Here the CDR3 omits its conserved ending phenylalanine or tryptophan, so a read error is the likely source. The CDR3 loop is CSAREDLAGVGEQYS. CDR3 in DNA: TGCAGTGCTAGAGAAGACCTAGCGGGAGTCGGGGAGCAGTACTCC. This chain joins TRBV20-1 and TRBJ2-7, with 10 nucleotides matching TRBD2. This CDR3 spans 15 amino acids. Per germline, CDR1 DFQATT and CDR2 SNEGSKA (reference sequence). V lost 0 bases and J lost 7; bases outside the gene matches: 9.

Comment on this clonotype: A read error may account for a junction end that differs from germline. The chain employs TRBV7-7 and TRBJ1-1; D unresolved. CDR3 size: 13 residues. Germline V gene lookup returns CDR1 SSHAT and CDR2 FNYEAQ (reference sequence). Here the CDR3 DNA reads TGTGCTAGCAGCTTCAGTAAGAACACTGAAGCTTTCTTT. Amino acid sequence: CASSFSKNTEAFF.

This clonotype appeared many times. The V gene is TRBV10-2, the J gene TRBJ1-1, with D possibly matching TRBD1 (6 bases). The CDR3 consists of 12 residues. Germline CDR1 and CDR2: WSHSY and SAAADI. Trimming removed 7 bases from V and 4 bases from J, with 10 bases in between. CDR3 DNA sequence: TGCGCCAGCACAGCGGGGGCCACTGAAGCTTTCTTT. Translation gives CASTAGATEAFF.

This clonotype appeared many times. The V call is TRBV28, the J call TRBJ2-7; D uncertain. CDR1 is MDHEN, CDR2 SYDVKM, per germline. This CDR3 region has 13 residues. Trimming took 3 bases from V and 1 from J, leaving 7 bases between them. The CDR3 spells CASSFRPSYEQYF. The CDR3 DNA reads as TGTGCCAGCAGTTTTAGGCCTTCCTACGAGCAGTACTTC.

DNA of the CDR3: TGTGCCAGCAGCGCGAGGACAGCGATTACTTCACCCCTCCACTTT. It is translated as CASSARTAITSPLHF. The V gene is TRBV7-2, the J gene TRBJ1-6; D is perhaps TRBD1 (6 bases). Germline CDR1 reads SGHTA; CDR2 reads FQGNSA. This CDR3 has 15 amino acids. V was pared by 5 bases and J by 9 bases, with 17 bases between.

This clonotype was counted at least ten times. This chain joins TRBV7-2 and TRBJ2-3; D gene unclear. Looked up from germline, CDR1 is SGHTA and CDR2 is FQGNSA. The CDR3 runs 17 residues. With 4 bases removed from V and 6 bases from J, the gap between germline ends came to 23 bases. CDR3 DNA: TGTGCCAGCAGCTCCAGATTCGATCCCATAGTTGGCGATACGCAGTATTTT. It is translated as CASSSRFDPIVGDTQYF.

This clonotype was recorded at least ten times. The genes are TRBV7-3 and TRBJ2-1; D is ambiguous. The V gene lost 4 bases and the J gene lost 13 bases, with 17 bases spanning the gap. Germline loops: CDR1 SGHTA, CDR2 FQGTGA. The CDR3 is 13 amino acids. The CDR3: CASSSQAGPRQFF. Here the CDR3 DNA reads TGTGCCAGCAGCTCGCAAGCTGGCCCTCGACAGTTCTTC.

This clonotype has a handful of counts. CDR3 bases: TGCAGCGTTGAACCTGGAGGAGCCGGCGGCTATGGCTACACCTTC. This translates into CSVEPGGAGGYGYTF. The chain couples TRBV29-1 to TRBJ1-2, with D unclear. The CDR3 sequence is 15 residues long. Germline V CDR1 and CDR2: SQVTM, ANQGSEA. Deletions cut 2 bases from V and 4 bases from J, with 17 bases between.

This clonotype turned up a few times. The chain joins TRBV20-1 to TRBJ2-5; D possibly matches TRBD1 or TRBD2 (5 bases each). V was trimmed by 5 bases and J by 4 bases, leaving 11 bases between them. CDR1 is DFQATT and CDR2 is SNEGSKA in the germline V gene (reference sequence). This CDR3 is 12 amino acids long. The DNA for the CDR3 is TGCAGTGCTTGGGACCCCACAGAGACCCAGTACTTC. It codes for CSAWDPTETQYF.

This clonotype was observed many times. The V gene is TRBV7-2, the J gene TRBJ2-1; 7 bases are shared with TRBD1. Germline-derived CDR1 and CDR2 are SGHTA and FQGNSA. This CDR3 region has 14 residues. V lost 8 bases, J lost 13 bases, and 17 bases stayed unmatched. The DNA of the CDR3 is TGTGCCAGCGGGCACAGGGGTCCCGAAGAACGACAGTTCTTC. It is translated as CASGHRGPEERQFF.

This clonotype was picked up a small number of times. CDR3 sequence reads: CASSLAAGRQPQHF. The CDR3 DNA sequence: TGTGCCAGCAGCTTGGCGGCAGGGCGTCAGCCCCAGCATTTT. The chain combines TRBV5-5 with TRBJ1-5; possibly TRBD1 for D (5 bases). The V gene lost 0 bases and the J gene lost 6 bases, with 10 bases spanning the gap. Germline assignment: CDR1 SGHKS and CDR2 YYEKEE (reference sequence). This CDR3 is built from 14 residues.

This clonotype has only a few counts. The rearrangement joins TRBV19 to TRBJ2-6, with 7 bases fitting TRBD1. CDR3 size: 15 residues. Germline V CDR1 and CDR2: LNHDA, SQIVND (reference sequence). V was pared by 9 bases and J by 2 bases, with 7 bases of the junction left unmatched. CDR3 nucleotide sequence: TGTGCCAGCCGGGACAGTAAAACTGGGGCCAACGTCCTGACTTTC. This sequence encodes CASRDSKTGANVLTF.

Regarding this clonotype: A read error may explain this, as a much larger clone is one base away. The chain recombines TRBV12-3 or TRBV12-4 with TRBJ2-6; tentative D call: TRBD2 (5 bases). This CDR3 has 18 residues. CDR3 region: CTSSPGSFLYTGANVLTF. The CDR3 region has the DNA TGTACCAGCAGTCCGGGATCTTTTCTATATACTGGGGCCAACGTCCTGACTTTC.